The source of this T cell receptor beta chain is a study of post-analysis software for immune sequencing data. Every TCR beta cDNA library bore unique molecular identifiers. TCRdb re-analysed the PCR reads in MiXCR, keeping a single row per CDR3 protein. The sample includes 740,000 or so distinct CDR3 sequences, around 53% seen only once; the top ten take over 4%. Sequencing was performed on blood. The receptor's source is a girl aged 5-17 years with multiple sclerosis.

CDR3 DNA sequence: TGTGCCAGCTCTATAGGATCCCCAGAGCAGTACTTC. Encoded protein: CASSIGSPEQYF. The rearrangement joins TRBV18 to TRBJ2-7; no reliable D call. The CDR3 is made up of 12 amino acids. Trimming removed 6 bases from V and 7 bases from J, with 13 bases in between. The germline V gene encodes CDR1 KGHSH and CDR2 LQKENI.